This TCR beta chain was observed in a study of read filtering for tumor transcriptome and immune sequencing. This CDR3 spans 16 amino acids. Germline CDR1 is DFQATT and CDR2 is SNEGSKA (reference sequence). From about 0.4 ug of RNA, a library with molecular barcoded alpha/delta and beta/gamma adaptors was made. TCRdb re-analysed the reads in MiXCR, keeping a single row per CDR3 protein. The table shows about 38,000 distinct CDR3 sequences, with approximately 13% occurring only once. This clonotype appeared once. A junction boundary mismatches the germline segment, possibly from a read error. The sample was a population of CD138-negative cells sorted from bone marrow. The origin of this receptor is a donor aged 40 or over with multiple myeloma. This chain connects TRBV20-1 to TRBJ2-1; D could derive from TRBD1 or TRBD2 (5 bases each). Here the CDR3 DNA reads TGCAGTGCCAGGACCCCAGGGACCTTTACCTACAAGGAGCAGTTCTTC. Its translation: CSARTPGTFTYKEQFF.